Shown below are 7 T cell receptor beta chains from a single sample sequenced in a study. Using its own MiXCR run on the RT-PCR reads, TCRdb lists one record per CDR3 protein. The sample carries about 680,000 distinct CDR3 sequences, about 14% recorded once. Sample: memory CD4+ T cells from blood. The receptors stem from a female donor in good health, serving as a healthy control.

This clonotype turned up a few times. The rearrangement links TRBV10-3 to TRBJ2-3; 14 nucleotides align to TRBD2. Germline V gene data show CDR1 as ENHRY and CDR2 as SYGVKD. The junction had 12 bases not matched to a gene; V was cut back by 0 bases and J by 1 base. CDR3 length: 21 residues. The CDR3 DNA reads TGTGCCATCAGTGAGTCGCCGGGACTAGCGGGAGTTAACGGCGGCACAGATACGCAGTATTTT. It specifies CAISESPGLAGVNGGTDTQYF.

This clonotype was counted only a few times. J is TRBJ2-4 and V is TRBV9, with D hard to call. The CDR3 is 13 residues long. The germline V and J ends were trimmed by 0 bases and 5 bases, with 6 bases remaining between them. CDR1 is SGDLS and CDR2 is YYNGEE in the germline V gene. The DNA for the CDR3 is TGTGCCAGCAGCGTAGGGAATGAAAACATTCAGTACTTC. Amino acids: CASSVGNENIQYF.

The CDR3 DNA is TGTGCCAGCAGGCGACCGGGACTCCTTTCCTACGAGCAGTACTTC. It specifies CASRRPGLLSYEQYF. The chain employs TRBV28 and TRBJ2-7; tentative D call: TRBD2 (6 bases). Germline CDR1 MDHEN, CDR2 SYDVKM. V lost 6 bases and J 1 base, leaving 16 bases between the germline ends. This CDR3 comprises 15 residues.

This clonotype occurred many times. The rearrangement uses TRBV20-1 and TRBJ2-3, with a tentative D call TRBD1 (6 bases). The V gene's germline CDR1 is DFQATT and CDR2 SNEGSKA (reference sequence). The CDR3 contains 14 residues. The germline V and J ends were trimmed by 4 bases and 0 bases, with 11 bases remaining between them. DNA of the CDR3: TGCAGTGCTAAACAGGGAACTAGCACAGATACGCAGTATTTT. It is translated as CSAKQGTSTDTQYF.

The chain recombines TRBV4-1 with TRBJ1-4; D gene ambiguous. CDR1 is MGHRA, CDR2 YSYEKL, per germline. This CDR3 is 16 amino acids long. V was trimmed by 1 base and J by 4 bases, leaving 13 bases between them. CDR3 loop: CASSQAVGSFNEKLFF. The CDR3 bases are TGCGCCAGCAGCCAAGCGGTGGGGAGTTTTAATGAAAAACTGTTTTTT.

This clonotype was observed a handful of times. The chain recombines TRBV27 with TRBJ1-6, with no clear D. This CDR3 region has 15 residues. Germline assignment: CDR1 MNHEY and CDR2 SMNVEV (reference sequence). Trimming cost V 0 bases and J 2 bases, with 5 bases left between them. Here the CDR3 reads CASSLSGTYNSPLHF. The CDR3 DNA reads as TGTGCCAGCAGTTTATCTGGGACCTATAATTCACCCCTCCACTTT.

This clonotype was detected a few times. In nucleotides, the CDR3 is TGTGCCAGCAGTCGACAGGGGGCGTTTGGCTACACCTTC. Its protein is CASSRQGAFGYTF. The rearrangement links TRBV2 to TRBJ1-2; 10 positions agree with TRBD1. Trimming at V came to 5 bases and at J to 7 bases, leaving 4 bases not matched to a gene. Germline assignment: CDR1 SNHLY and CDR2 FYNNEI. The CDR3 has 13 residues.